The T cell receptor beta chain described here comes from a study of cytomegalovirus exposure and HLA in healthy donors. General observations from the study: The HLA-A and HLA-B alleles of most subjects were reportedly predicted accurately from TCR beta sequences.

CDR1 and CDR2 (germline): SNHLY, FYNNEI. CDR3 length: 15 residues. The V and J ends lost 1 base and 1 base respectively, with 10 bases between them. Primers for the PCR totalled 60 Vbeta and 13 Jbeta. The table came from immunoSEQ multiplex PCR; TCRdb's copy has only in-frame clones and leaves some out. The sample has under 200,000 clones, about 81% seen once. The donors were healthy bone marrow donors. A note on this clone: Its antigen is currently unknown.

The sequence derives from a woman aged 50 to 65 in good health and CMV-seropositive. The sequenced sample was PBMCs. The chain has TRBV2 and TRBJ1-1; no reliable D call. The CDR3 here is CASSEERAENTEAFF. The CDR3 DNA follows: TGTGCCAGCAGTGAAGAGAGGGCCGAGAACACTGAAGCTTTCTTT. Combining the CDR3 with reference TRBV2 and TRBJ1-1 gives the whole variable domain EPEVTQTPSHQVTQMGQEVILRCVPISNHLYFYWYRQILGQKVEFLVSFYNNEISEKSEIFDDQFSVERPDGSNFTLKIRSTKLEDSAMYFCASSEERAENTEAFFGQGTRLTVV.